The subject of this entry is one TCR beta chain. The antigen remains undetermined. With 60 Vbeta and 13 Jbeta primers, the PCR was carried out. Using immunoSEQ multiplex PCR, the repertoire was profiled, and TCRdb retains in-frame clones only, with some absent. The profile shows approximately 120,000 clones, roughly 74% of them singletons. The data originate from a study of cytomegalovirus exposure and HLA in healthy donors. Study results and caveats: Donors belonging to an Asian-associated ancestry cluster reportedly showed fewer N-insertions in productive TCRs than the roughly 680-donor mean, according to what a later analysis found. In a later analysis, V- and J-gene trimming of beta chains associated with a DCLRE1C missense variant, replicated independently.

CDR3 length: 15 amino acids. V gave up 3 bases and J gave up 2 bases, with 11 bases separating them. In germline, CDR1 is SGHTA, CDR2 FQGNSA. This chain links TRBV7-2 with TRBJ1-5; a weak D match, TRBD1 (5 bases). Input material: PBMCs. This TCR came from a man aged 35-49 years in good health and CMV-seronegative. The CDR3 DNA reads TGTGCCAGCAGCTTTGACGAAGGGGGCAATCAGCCCCAGCATTTT. Translated, it gives CASSFDEGGNQPQHF.